The clone carrying this T cell receptor (beta chain) was seen once. This record belongs to a study of neurological immune-mediated disorders. Every sequencing run returned over 160 million TCR-beta sequences, which were derived from 15-18 subjects. TCRdb re-called the 5' RACE reads through MiXCR, storing one row per CDR3 protein. The sample carries some 77,000 distinct CDR3 sequences, roughly 9.5% recorded once. Germline CDR1 is DFQATT and CDR2 is SNEGSKA (reference sequence). This CDR3 comprises 16 residues. V lost 0 bases and J lost 9, with 21 bases in between. The sample comprised PBMCs. The receptor was derived from a man aged 45-60 years in good health. The chain links TRBV20-1 to TRBJ1-5; D is uncertain. The CDR3 region is CSARDPSDGATGPQHF. The CDR3 DNA is TGCAGTGCTAGAGACCCTAGTGACGGAGCGACGGGGCCCCAGCATTTT.